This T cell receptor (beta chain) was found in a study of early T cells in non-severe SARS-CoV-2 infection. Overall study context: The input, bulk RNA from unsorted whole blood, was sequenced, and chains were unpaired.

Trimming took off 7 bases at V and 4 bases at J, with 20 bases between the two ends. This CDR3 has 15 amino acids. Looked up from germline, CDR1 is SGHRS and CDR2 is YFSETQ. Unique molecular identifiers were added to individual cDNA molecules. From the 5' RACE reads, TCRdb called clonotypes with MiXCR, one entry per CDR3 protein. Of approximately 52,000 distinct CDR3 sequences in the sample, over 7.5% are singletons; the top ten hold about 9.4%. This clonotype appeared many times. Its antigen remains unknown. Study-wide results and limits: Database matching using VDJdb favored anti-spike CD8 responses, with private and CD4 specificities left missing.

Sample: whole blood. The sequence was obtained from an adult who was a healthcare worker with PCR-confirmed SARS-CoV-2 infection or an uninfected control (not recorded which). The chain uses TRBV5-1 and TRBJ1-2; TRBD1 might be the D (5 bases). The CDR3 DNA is TGCGCCAGCGGCCTGGCCCCCGGGACGGCCTATGGCTACACCTTC. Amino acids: CASGLAPGTAYGYTF.